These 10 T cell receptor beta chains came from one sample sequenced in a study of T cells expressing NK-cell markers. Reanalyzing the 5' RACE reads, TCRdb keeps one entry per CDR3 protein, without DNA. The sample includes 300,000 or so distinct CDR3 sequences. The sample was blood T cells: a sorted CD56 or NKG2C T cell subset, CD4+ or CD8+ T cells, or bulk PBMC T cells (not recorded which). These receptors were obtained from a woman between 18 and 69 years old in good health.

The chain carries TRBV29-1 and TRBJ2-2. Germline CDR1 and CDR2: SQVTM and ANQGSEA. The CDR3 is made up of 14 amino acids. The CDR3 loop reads CSVEVSPNTGELFF.

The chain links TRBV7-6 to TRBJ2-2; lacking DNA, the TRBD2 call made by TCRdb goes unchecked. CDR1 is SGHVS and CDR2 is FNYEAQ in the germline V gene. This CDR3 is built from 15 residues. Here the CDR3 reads CASTTAVSGAGELFF.

CDR3 protein: CASSYGATGNTIYF. V gene TRBV6-5 combines with J gene TRBJ1-3; the TCRdb D gene call, TRBD1, has no DNA to confirm it. From germline, CDR1 is MNHEY and CDR2 SVGAGI. The CDR3 loop spans 14 amino acids.

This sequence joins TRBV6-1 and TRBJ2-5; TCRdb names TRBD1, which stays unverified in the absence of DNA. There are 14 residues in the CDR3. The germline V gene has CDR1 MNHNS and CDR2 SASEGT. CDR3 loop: CASSSRGRLETQYF.

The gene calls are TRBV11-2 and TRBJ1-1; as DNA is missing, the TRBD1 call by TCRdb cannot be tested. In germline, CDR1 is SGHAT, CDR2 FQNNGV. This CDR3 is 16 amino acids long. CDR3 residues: CASRPGVRTMNTEAFF. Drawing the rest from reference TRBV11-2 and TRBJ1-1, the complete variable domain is EAGVAQSPRYKIIEKRQSVAFWCNPISGHATLYWYQQILGQGPKLLIQFQNNGVVDDSQLPKDRFSAERLKGVDSTLKIQPAKLEDSAVYLCASRPGVRTMNTEAFFGQGTRLTVV.

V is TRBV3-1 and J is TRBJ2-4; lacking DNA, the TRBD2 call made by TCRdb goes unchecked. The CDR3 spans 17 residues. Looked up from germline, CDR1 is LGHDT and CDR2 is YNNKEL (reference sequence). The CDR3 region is CASSQGTSGGAGNIQYF.

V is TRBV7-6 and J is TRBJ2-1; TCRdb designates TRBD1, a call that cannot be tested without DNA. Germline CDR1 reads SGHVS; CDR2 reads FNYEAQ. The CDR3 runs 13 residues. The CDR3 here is CASSPQTANEQFF.

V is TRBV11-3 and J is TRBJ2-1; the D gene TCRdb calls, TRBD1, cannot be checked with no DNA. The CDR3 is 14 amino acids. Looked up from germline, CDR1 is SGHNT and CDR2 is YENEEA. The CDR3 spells CASSFRGQGNEQFF.

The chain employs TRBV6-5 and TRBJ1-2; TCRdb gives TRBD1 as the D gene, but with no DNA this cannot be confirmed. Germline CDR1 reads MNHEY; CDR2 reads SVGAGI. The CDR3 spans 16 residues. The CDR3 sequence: CASSLGGTAGPGGYTF.

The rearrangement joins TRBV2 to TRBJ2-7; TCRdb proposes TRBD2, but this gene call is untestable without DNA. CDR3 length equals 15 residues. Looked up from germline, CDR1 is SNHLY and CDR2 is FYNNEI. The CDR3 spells CASSERRQGENEQYF.